The T cell receptor (beta chain) under discussion was sequenced for a study of blood T cell repertoires in COVID-19. Study context: Samples representing acute and convalescent COVID-19 were sourced from the United States, Italy and Spain.

V was clipped by 1 base and J by 7 bases; unmatched bases: 3. This CDR3 contains 15 residues. Germline V gene sequence: CDR1 LGHNA, CDR2 YNFKEQ. In the original workflow: Amplification of reference gene primers provided the estimated nucleated cell counts. The table came from immunoSEQ multiplex PCR; TCRdb's copy has only in-frame clones and leaves some out. That table is the source of V, J and clone size, and D and trimming were worked out from the DNA. The sample has around 250,000 clones, around 80% seen once; the top ten hold around 3.9%. The sequenced sample consisted of PBMCs or T cells enriched from blood (not recorded which). The receptor's source is a man aged 25-40 years with acute COVID-19. This chain joins TRBV4-2 and TRBJ1-4, with 10 positions matching TRBD1. CDR3 sequence: CASSQAGQGTEKLFF. The CDR3 region has the DNA TGTGCCAGCAGCCAAGCGGGACAGGGGACTGAAAAACTGTTTTTT.